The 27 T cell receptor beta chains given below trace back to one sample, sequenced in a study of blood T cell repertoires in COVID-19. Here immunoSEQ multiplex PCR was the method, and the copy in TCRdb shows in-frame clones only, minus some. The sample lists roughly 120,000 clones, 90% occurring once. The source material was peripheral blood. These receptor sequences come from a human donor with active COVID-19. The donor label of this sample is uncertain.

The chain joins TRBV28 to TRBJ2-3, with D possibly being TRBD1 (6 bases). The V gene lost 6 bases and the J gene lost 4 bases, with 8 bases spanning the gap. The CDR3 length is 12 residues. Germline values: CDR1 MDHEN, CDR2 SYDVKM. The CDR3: CASRTGPDTQYF. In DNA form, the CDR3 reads TGTGCCAGCAGGACAGGACCAGATACGCAGTATTTT.

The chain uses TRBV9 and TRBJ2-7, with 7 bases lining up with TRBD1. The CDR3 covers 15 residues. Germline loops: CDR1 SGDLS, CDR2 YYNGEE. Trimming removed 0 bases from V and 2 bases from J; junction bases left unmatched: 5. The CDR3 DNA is TGTGCCAGCAGCGTAGGGGGACAGCCTACCTACGAGCAGTACTTC. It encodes CASSVGGQPTYEQYF.

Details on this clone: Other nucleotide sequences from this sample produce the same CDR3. In DNA form, the CDR3 reads TGTGCCAGCAGTTTACAGACGGATACGCAGTATTTT. Its protein product is CASSLQTDTQYF. The chain links TRBV5-6 to TRBJ2-3; D gene unclear. The CDR3 consists of 12 residues. Trimming removed 5 bases from V and 6 bases from J, with 10 bases in between. Germline lookup yields CDR1 SGHDT and CDR2 YYEEEE.

In DNA form, the CDR3 reads TGTGCCAGCAGTCCGCGCAGGGGGCTCTACGAGCAGTACTTC. This translates into CASSPRRGLYEQYF. This chain joins TRBV6-5 and TRBJ2-7; 8 nucleotides match TRBD1. Germline CDR1 reads MNHEY; CDR2 reads SVGAGI. This CDR3 comprises 14 residues. The V segment lost 5 bases and the J segment 3 bases; nucleotides outside the gene matches: 6.

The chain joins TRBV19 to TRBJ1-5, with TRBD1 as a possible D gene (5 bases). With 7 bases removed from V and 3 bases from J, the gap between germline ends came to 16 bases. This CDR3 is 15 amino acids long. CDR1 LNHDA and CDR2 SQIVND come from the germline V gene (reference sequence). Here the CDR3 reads CASKGSTATNQPQHF. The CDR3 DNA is TGTGCCAGTAAGGGATCGACAGCCACCAATCAGCCCCAGCATTTT. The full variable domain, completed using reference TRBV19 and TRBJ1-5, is DGGITQSPKYLFRKEGQNVTLSCEQNLNHDAMYWYRQDPGQGLRLIYYSQIVNDFQKGDIAEGYSVSREKKESFPLTVTSAQKNPTAFYLCASKGSTATNQPQHFGDGTRLSIL.

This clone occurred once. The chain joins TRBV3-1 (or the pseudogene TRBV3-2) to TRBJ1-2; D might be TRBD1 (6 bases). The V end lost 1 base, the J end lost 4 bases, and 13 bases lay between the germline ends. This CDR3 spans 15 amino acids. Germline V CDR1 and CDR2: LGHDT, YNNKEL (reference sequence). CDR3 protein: CASSQGLGAAYGYTF. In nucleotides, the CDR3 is TGTGCCAGCAGCCAAGGGTTGGGGGCGGCCTATGGCTACACCTTC.

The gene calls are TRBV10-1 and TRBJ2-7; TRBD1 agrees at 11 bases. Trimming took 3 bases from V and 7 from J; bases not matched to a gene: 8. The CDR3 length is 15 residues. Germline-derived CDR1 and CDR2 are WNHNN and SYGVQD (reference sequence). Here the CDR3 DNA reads TGCGCCAGCAGTGATGTTGGACAGGGGGCAGGAGAGCAGTACTTC. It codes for CASSDVGQGAGEQYF.

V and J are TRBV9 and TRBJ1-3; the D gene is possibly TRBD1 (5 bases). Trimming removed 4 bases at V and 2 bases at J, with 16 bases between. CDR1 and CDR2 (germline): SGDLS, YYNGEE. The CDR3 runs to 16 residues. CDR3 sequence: CASSLDPSGTGNTIYF. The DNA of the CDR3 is TGTGCCAGCAGCCTCGACCCTTCAGGGACTGGAAACACCATATATTTT.

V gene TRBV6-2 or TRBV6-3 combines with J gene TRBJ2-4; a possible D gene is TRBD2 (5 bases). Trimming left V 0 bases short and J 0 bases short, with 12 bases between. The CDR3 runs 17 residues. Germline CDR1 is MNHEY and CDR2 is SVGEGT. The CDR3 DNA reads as TGTGCCAGCAGTTACTCGACGGCGGACTTAGCCAAAAACATTCAGTACTTC. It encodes CASSYSTADLAKNIQYF.

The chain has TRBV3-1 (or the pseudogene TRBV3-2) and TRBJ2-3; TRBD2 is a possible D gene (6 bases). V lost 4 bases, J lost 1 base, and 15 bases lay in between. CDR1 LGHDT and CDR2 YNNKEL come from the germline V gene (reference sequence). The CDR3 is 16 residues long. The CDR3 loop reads CASSPPGRGGTDTQYF. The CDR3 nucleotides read TGTGCCAGCAGCCCGCCTGGGCGGGGAGGCACAGATACGCAGTATTTT.

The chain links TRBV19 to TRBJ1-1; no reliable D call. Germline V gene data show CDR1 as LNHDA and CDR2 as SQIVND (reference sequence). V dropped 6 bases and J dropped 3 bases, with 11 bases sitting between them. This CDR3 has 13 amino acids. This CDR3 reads CASSSGGHTEAFF. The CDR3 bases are TGTGCCAGTAGCTCAGGAGGGCACACTGAAGCTTTCTTT.

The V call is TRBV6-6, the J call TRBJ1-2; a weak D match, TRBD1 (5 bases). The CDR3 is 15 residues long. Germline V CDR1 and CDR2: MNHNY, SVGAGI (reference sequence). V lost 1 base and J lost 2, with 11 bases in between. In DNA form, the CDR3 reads TGTGCCAGCAGTTACTACCCCCCAGGGAACTATGGCTACACCTTC. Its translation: CASSYYPPGNYGYTF.

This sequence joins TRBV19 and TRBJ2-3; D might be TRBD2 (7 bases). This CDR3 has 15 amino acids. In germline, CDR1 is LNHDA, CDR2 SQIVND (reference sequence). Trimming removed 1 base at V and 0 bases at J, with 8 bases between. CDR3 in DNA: TGTGCCAGTAGTATAGGGGGGGGCAGCACAGATACGCAGTATTTT. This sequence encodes CASSIGGGSTDTQYF.

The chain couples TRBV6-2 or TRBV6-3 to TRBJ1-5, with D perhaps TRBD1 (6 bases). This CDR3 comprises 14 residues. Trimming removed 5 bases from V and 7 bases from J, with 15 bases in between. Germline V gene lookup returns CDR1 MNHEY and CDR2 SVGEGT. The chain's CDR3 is CASSDGGTWQPQHF. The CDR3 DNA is TGTGCCAGCAGTGACGGGGGGACATGGCAGCCCCAGCATTTT.

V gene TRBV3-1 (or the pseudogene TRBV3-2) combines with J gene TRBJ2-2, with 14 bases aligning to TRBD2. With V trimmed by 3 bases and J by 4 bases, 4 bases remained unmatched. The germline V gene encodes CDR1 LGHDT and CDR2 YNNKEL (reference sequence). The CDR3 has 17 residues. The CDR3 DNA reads TGTGCCAGCAGCCATGGACTAGCGGGGGGTATCACCGGGGAGCTGTTTTTT. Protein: CASSHGLAGGITGELFF.

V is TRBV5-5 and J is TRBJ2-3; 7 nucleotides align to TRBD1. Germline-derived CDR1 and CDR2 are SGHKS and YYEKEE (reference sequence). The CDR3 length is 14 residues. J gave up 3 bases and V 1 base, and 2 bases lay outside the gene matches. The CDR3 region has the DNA TGTGCCAGCAGCTTGTACAGGGGAACAGATACGCAGTATTTT. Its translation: CASSLYRGTDTQYF.

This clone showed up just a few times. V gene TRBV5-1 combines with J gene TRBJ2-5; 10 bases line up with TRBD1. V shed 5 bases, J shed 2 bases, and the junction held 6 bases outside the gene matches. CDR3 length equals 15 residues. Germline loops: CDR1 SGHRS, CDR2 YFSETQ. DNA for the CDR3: TGCGCCAGCAGGTCGACAGGGGGCCCTCAAGAGACCCAGTACTTC. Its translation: CASRSTGGPQETQYF. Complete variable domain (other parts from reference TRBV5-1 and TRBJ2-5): KAGVTQTPRYLIKTRGQQVTLSCSPISGHRSVSWYQQTPGQGLQFLFEYFSETQRNKGNFPGRFSGRQFSNSRSEMNVSTLELGDSALYLCASRSTGGPQETQYFGPGTRLLVL.

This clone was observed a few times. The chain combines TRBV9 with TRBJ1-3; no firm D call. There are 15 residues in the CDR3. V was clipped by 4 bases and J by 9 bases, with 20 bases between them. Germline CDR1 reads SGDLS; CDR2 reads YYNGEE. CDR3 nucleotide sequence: TGTGCCAGCAGCTCCCACGAGGGTAGTTACCGCACCATATATTTT. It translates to CASSSHEGSYRTIYF. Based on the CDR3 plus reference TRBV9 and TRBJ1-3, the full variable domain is DSGVTQTPKHLITATGQRVTLRCSPRSGDLSVYWYQQSLDQGLQFLIQYYNGEERAKGNILERFSAQQFPDLHSELNLSSLELGDSALYFCASSSHEGSYRTIYFGEGSWLTVV.

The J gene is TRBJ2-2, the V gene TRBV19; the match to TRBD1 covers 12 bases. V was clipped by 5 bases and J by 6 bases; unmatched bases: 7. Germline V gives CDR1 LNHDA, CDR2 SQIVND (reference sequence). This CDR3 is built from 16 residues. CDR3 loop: CASSAGTGGISGELFF. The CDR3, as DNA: TGTGCCAGTAGTGCCGGGACAGGGGGCATCTCCGGGGAGCTGTTTTTT. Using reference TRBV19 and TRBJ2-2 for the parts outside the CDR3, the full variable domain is DGGITQSPKYLFRKEGQNVTLSCEQNLNHDAMYWYRQDPGQGLRLIYYSQIVNDFQKGDIAEGYSVSREKKESFPLTVTSAQKNPTAFYLCASSAGTGGISGELFFGEGSRLTVL.

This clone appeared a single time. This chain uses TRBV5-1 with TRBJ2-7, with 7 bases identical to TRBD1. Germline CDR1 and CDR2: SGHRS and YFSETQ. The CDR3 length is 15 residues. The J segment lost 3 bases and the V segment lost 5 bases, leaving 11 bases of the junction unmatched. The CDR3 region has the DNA TGCGCCAGCAGTAACGACAGGGTACAGGGCTACGAGCAGTACTTC. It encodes CASSNDRVQGYEQYF.

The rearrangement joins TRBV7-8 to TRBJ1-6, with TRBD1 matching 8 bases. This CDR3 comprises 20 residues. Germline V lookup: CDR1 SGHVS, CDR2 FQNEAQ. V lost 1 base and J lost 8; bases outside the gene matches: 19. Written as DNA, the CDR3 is TGTGCCAGCAGCTTAGGTTACAGGGGGAGACAAAGAGGGCCCGATTCACCCCTCCACTTT. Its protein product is CASSLGYRGRQRGPDSPLHF.

CDR3 DNA: TGTGCCAGCTCACCCCAGGGGGAAAAACTGTTTTTT. Its protein product is CASSPQGEKLFF. The chain has TRBV18 and TRBJ1-4, with a weak D call TRBD1 (6 bases). Germline V gene sequence: CDR1 KGHSH, CDR2 LQKENI. V lost 3 bases, J lost 8 bases, and 7 bases lay in between. CDR3 length equals 12 residues.

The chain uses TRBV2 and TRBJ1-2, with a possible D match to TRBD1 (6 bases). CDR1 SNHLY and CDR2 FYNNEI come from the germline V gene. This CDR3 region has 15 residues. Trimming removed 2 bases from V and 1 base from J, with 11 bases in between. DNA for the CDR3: TGTGCCAGCAGTGAAATAGGACAGCTTAACTATGGCTACACCTTC. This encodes CASSEIGQLNYGYTF.

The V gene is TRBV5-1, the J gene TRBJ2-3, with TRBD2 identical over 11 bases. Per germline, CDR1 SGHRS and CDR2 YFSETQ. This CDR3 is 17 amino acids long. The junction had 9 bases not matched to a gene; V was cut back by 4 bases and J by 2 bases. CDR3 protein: CASSPEPTSGVTDTQYF. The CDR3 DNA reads TGCGCCAGCAGCCCCGAACCGACTAGCGGGGTCACAGATACGCAGTATTTT.

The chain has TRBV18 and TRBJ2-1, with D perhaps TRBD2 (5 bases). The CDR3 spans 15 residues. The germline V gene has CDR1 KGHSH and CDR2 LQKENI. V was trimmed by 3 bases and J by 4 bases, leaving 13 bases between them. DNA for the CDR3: TGTGCCAGCTCACCCGCCGGGAAATTGTACAATGAGCAGTTCTTC. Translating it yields CASSPAGKLYNEQFF.

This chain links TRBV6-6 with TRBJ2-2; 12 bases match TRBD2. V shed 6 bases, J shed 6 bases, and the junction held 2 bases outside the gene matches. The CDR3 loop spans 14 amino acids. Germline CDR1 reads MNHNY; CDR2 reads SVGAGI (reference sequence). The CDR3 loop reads CASSRTSGAGELFF. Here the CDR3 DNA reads TGTGCCAGCAGCCGGACTAGCGGGGCCGGGGAGCTGTTTTTT.

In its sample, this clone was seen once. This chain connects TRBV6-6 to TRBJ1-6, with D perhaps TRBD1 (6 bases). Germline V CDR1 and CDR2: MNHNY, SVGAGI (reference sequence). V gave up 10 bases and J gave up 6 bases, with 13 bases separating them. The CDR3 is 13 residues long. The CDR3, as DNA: TGTGCCACCTTCGACAGGACTAATTCACCCCTCCACTTT. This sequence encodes CATFDRTNSPLHF.